The 26 T cell receptor beta chains below were found in one sample sequenced in a study of T cell changes during pregnancy in multiple sclerosis. Sequencing used immunoSEQ multiplex PCR; TCRdb keeps in-frame clones, though not all of them. This repertoire shows approximately 49,000 clones, around 93% found once; its top ten account for around 1%. Source: peripheral blood, taken after pregnancy. The receptors derive from a female donor with multiple sclerosis, enrolled in a pregnancy study.

The rearrangement links TRBV29-1 to TRBJ2-7; 8 bases map to TRBD1. The CDR3 spans 13 residues. Germline values: CDR1 SQVTM, CDR2 ANQGSEA. The J segment lost 3 bases and the V segment lost 4 bases, leaving 5 bases of the junction unmatched. CDR3 sequence: CSVGPGQVYEQYF. In DNA, the CDR3 is TGCAGCGTTGGGCCGGGACAGGTCTACGAGCAGTACTTC.

This clone appeared a few times. The CDR3 DNA reads TGCGCCAGCAGCCAACCCGGGGGTGACATTCAGTACTTC. Translated, it gives CASSQPGGDIQYF. The chain recombines TRBV4-3 with TRBJ2-4; TRBD2 might be the D (6 bases). This CDR3 region has 13 residues. Trimming took 2 bases from V and 8 from J, leaving 10 bases between them. Germline V CDR1 and CDR2: LGHNA, YSLEER.

The chain uses TRBV19 and TRBJ2-7, with 9 nucleotides matching TRBD2. V was clipped by 3 bases and J by 1 base; unmatched bases: 13. Germline V gene sequence: CDR1 LNHDA, CDR2 SQIVND (reference sequence). The CDR3 is 18 residues long. DNA for the CDR3: TGTGCCAGTAGTATCTTTCCTAGCGGGGCGACCGCGTCCTACGAGCAGTACTTC. The encoded protein is CASSIFPSGATASYEQYF.

This chain links TRBV6-5 with TRBJ1-2; D ambiguous. Germline V gene lookup returns CDR1 MNHEY and CDR2 SVGAGI. This CDR3 has 14 residues. The V gene lost 7 bases and the J gene lost 3 bases, with 15 bases spanning the gap. CDR3 amino acids: CASTSNREDYGYTF. For the CDR3, the DNA is TGTGCCAGCACCTCGAACCGGGAGGACTATGGCTACACCTTC.

The chain joins TRBV7-2 to TRBJ2-1; 7 positions agree with TRBD1. The CDR3 consists of 13 residues. From germline, CDR1 is SGHTA and CDR2 FQGNSA. J gave up 10 bases and V 5 bases, and 8 bases lay outside the gene matches. Here the CDR3 reads CASSLRQGGEQFF. For the CDR3, the DNA is TGTGCCAGCAGCCTAAGACAGGGCGGAGAGCAGTTCTTC.

The chain carries TRBV19 and TRBJ1-1, with D hard to call. The CDR3 runs to 15 residues. Trimming took off 4 bases at V and 4 bases at J, with 16 bases between the two ends. Germline V CDR1 and CDR2: LNHDA, SQIVND (reference sequence). The DNA for the CDR3 is TGTGCCAGTAGTACGTTGGAGAGACTGAGCACTGAAGCTTTCTTT. Protein: CASSTLERLSTEAFF.

The CDR3 region is CASSGQGRENTGELFF. The CDR3 DNA reads as TGTGCCAGCAGCGGTCAGGGGAGGGAAAACACCGGGGAGCTGTTTTTT. The chain is built from TRBV9 and TRBJ2-2, with D possibly matching TRBD2 (7 bases). Trimming stripped 3 bases from V and 2 bases from J, with 14 bases between. There are 16 residues in the CDR3. Germline CDR1 SGDLS, CDR2 YYNGEE.

This chain links TRBV18 with TRBJ2-7, with D perhaps TRBD2 (5 bases). With 6 bases removed from V and 5 bases from J, the gap between germline ends came to 17 bases. CDR1 and CDR2 (germline): KGHSH, LQKENI. The CDR3 consists of 14 residues. The CDR3 DNA reads as TGTGCCAGCTCCCTGCCCGGGGTTCCCCACGAGCAGTACTTC. As protein: CASSLPGVPHEQYF.

The V call is TRBV4-1, the J call TRBJ2-7, with D tentatively TRBD2 (5 bases). This CDR3 is 16 amino acids long. Looked up from germline, CDR1 is MGHRA and CDR2 is YSYEKL. V was pared by 0 bases and J by 3 bases, with 15 bases between. In nucleotides, the CDR3 is TGCGCCAGCAGCCAAGACTTACGGGAACCGTTCTACGAGCAGTACTTC. It yields the protein CASSQDLREPFYEQYF.

V is TRBV5-6 and J is TRBJ1-1; D possibly corresponds to TRBD1 (5 bases). Germline V gives CDR1 SGHDT, CDR2 YYEEEE. CDR3 length: 16 amino acids. Trimming cost V 4 bases and J 4 bases, with 20 bases left between them. CDR3 DNA: TGTGCCAGCAGCCTGGGTGGGGCGAGGCGGATCACTGAAGCTTTCTTT. Protein: CASSLGGARRITEAFF.

The V call is TRBV7-6, the J call TRBJ2-3; TRBD2 aligns across 12 bases. Trimming cost V 5 bases and J 1 base; bases outside gene matches: 4. Germline V lookup: CDR1 SGHVS, CDR2 FNYEAQ. This CDR3 has 16 amino acids. The CDR3 bases are TGTGCCAGCAGCCACAGACTAGCGGGGGGCACAGATACGCAGTATTTT. Translation: CASSHRLAGGTDTQYF.

V usage is TRBV7-6 and J usage is TRBJ2-2, with 9 positions matching TRBD2. J lost 8 bases, V lost 6 bases, and 16 bases had no gene match. The CDR3 is 17 residues long. Germline lookup yields CDR1 SGHVS and CDR2 FNYEAQ. The CDR3 DNA sequence: TGTGCCAGCAGATCCGTACGGGCTAGCGGGGTTGGAGGGGAGCTGTTTTTT. Translation: CASRSVRASGVGGELFF.

The V gene is TRBV2, the J gene TRBJ1-1; D remains ambiguous. The CDR3 sequence is 15 residues long. V lost 7 bases and J lost 4, with 19 bases in between. CDR1 SNHLY and CDR2 FYNNEI come from the germline V gene. The CDR3: CASKPTAQEFTEAFF. The CDR3 DNA reads as TGTGCCAGCAAACCTACAGCTCAAGAGTTCACTGAAGCTTTCTTT.

This chain joins TRBV14 and TRBJ1-4; 7 positions match TRBD1. V was pared by 5 bases and J by 3 bases, with 21 bases of the junction left unmatched. CDR1 is SGHDN and CDR2 is FVKESK in the germline V gene. CDR3 size: 20 residues. In nucleotides, the CDR3 is TGTGCCAGCAGCGAAGGGTGGACAGGTCGAAGGATATTGGCTAATGAAAAACTGTTTTTT. It is translated as CASSEGWTGRRILANEKLFF.

The J gene is TRBJ2-1, the V gene TRBV5-1, with D maybe TRBD2 (6 bases). The CDR3 has 15 residues. Germline CDR1 and CDR2: SGHRS and YFSETQ. Trimming pared 6 bases from V and 2 bases from J, leaving 15 bases between. The CDR3 region has the DNA TGCGCCAGCACCCCCGGGGGACTGACCTACAATGAGCAGTTCTTC. Its protein is CASTPGGLTYNEQFF.

The gene calls are TRBV7-3 and TRBJ2-3; possible D gene TRBD2, 5 bases. V dropped 2 bases and J dropped 6 bases, with 24 bases sitting between them. The CDR3 contains 18 residues. Germline-derived CDR1 and CDR2 are SGHTA and FQGTGA. CDR3 sequence reads: CASSLGVAPGTIGDTQYF. CDR3 DNA: TGTGCCAGCAGCTTAGGAGTGGCCCCGGGAACTATCGGGGATACGCAGTATTTT.

The chain is built from TRBV6-1 and TRBJ1-5; D is undetermined. Germline values: CDR1 MNHNS, CDR2 SASEGT. The CDR3 runs 13 residues. The V end was cut by 6 bases, the J end by 6 bases, with 12 bases between. This CDR3 is CASSPGIVQPQHF. The DNA for the CDR3 is TGTGCCAGCAGCCCGGGGATTGTTCAGCCCCAGCATTTT.

The J gene is TRBJ2-7, the V gene TRBV4-1; D is uncertain. The CDR3 is made up of 14 amino acids. Germline V gene data show CDR1 as MGHRA and CDR2 as YSYEKL. V gave up 0 bases and J gave up 3 bases, with 9 bases separating them. The CDR3 DNA sequence: TGCGCCAGCAGCCAAGATGGAGAATTCTACGAGCAGTACTTC. It codes for CASSQDGEFYEQYF.

This sequence joins TRBV18 and TRBJ2-7; TRBD2 matches 11 bases. This CDR3 comprises 16 residues. With 2 bases clipped from V and 5 bases from J, the junction kept 8 bases outside the gene matches. Germline V CDR1 and CDR2: KGHSH, LQKENI. CDR3 in amino acids: CASSPTPSGGSNEQYF. For the CDR3, the DNA is TGTGCCAGCTCACCAACCCCTAGCGGGGGGTCTAACGAGCAGTACTTC.

The chain links TRBV7-9 to TRBJ1-4, with a weak D call TRBD1 (6 bases). CDR1 and CDR2 (germline): SEHNR, FQNEAQ (reference sequence). The CDR3 covers 15 residues. Trimming left V 5 bases short and J 0 bases short, with 10 bases between. Written as DNA, the CDR3 is TGTGCCAGCAGCCGGAGACAGGCAACTAATGAAAAACTGTTTTTT. Its translation is CASSRRQATNEKLFF. Full variable domain (rest looked up from reference TRBV7-9 and TRBJ1-4): DTGVSQNPRHKITKRGQNVTFRCDPISEHNRLYWYRQTLGQGPEFLTYFQNEAQLEKSRLLSDRFSAERPKGSFSTLEIQRTEQGDSAMYLCASSRRQATNEKLFFGSGTQLSVL.

The chain recombines TRBV2 with TRBJ2-1, with 10 bases aligning to TRBD2. This CDR3 contains 15 residues. The V and J ends lost 6 bases and 4 bases, in that order; junction bases with no gene match: 6. From germline, CDR1 is SNHLY and CDR2 FYNNEI. For the CDR3, the DNA is TGTGCCAGCAGACGAACTAGCGGGGTTTACAATGAGCAGTTCTTC. This encodes CASRRTSGVYNEQFF.

The chain recombines TRBV21-1 with TRBJ1-6; no DNA check was done on the table's D call, TRBD1. TRBV21-1 is given as a pseudogene. There are 20 residues in the CDR3. CDR3 region: CASSKESKRGPPSYNSPLHF. CDR3 DNA sequence: TGTGCCAGCAGCAAAGAAAGTAAAAGGGGGCCTCCTTCTTATAATTCACCCCTCCACTTT.

This rearrangement joins TRBV4-2 to TRBJ2-2; 12 nucleotides line up with TRBD1. Germline loops: CDR1 LGHNA, CDR2 YNFKEQ. V dropped 3 bases and J dropped 4; count of bases not matched to a gene: 9. CDR3 length: 18 amino acids. The CDR3 DNA is TGTGCCAGCAGCCATGACCGGGACAGGGGGCAGTTCACCGGGGAGCTGTTTTTT. The encoded protein is CASSHDRDRGQFTGELFF.

This clone occurred a few times. The junction departs from germline at one end; a sequencing error may be responsible. This chain uses TRBV6-4 with TRBJ2-2, with 7 bases that match TRBD1. This CDR3 is built from 14 residues. CDR1 is MRHNA and CDR2 is SNTAGT in the germline V gene. The CDR3 reads CASSRRGNSGELFF. CDR3 DNA sequence: TGTGCCAGCAGTCGCAGGGGGAACAGCGGGGAGCTGTTTTTT.

The CDR3 nucleotides read TGCAGCGTTGAAGATCCCCGGGGGGCGATAGATACGCAGTATTTT. Translation: CSVEDPRGAIDTQYF. J is TRBJ2-3 and V is TRBV29-1; a weak D match, TRBD2 (7 bases). The CDR3 has 15 amino acids. Germline CDR1 is SQVTM and CDR2 is ANQGSEA. The V gene lost 0 bases and the J gene lost 5 bases, with 15 bases spanning the gap.

V gene TRBV19 combines with J gene TRBJ1-4; 7 nucleotides match TRBD1. The CDR3 spans 16 residues. Germline V gene sequence: CDR1 LNHDA, CDR2 SQIVND (reference sequence). With 5 bases clipped from V and 6 bases from J, the junction kept 12 bases outside the gene matches. The CDR3 DNA is TGTGCCAGTAGTGATGACAGGGTCGGGGGAGATGAAAAACTGTTTTTT. Residues: CASSDDRVGGDEKLFF. The full variable domain, in which reference TRBV19 and TRBJ1-4 provide the parts outside the CDR3, is DGGITQSPKYLFRKEGQNVTLSCEQNLNHDAMYWYRQDPGQGLRLIYYSQIVNDFQKGDIAEGYSVSREKKESFPLTVTSAQKNPTAFYLCASSDDRVGGDEKLFFGSGTQLSVL.